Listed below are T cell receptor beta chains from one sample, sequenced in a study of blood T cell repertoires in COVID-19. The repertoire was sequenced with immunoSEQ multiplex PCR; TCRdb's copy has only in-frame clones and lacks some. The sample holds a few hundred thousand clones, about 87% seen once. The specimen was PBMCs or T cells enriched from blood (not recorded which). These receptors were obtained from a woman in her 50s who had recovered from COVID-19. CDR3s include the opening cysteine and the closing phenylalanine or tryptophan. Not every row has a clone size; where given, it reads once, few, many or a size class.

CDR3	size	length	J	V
CASSLEGLTTNSPLHF	once	16	TRBJ1-6	TRBV5-1
CASSLRDTLTYEQYF	.	15	TRBJ2-7	TRBV7-8
CASSSPGNYGYTF	.	13	TRBJ1-2	TRBV12-3/TRBV12-4
CASNRLGVGQPQHF	.	14	TRBJ1-5	TRBV6-5
CATSRTNKAGELFF	.	14	TRBJ2-2	TRBV15
CASSISPGLHLPDTQYF	.	17	TRBJ2-3	TRBV7-2
CASSLMTGGDGYTF	few	14	TRBJ1-2	TRBV5-1
CASSLQGGNTIYF	.	13	TRBJ1-3	TRBV12-3/TRBV12-4
CASSAKTLGGNTIYF	few	15	TRBJ1-3	TRBV25-1
CASSPGTGTSGNTIYF	few	16	TRBJ1-3	TRBV19
CASSRAGGSEETQYF	.	15	TRBJ2-5	TRBV7-9
CASSSRQGGGNTIYF	.	15	TRBJ1-3	TRBV9
CASSEMGGLNTEAFF	.	15	TRBJ1-1	TRBV6-1
CASSGTQGPGELFF	.	14	TRBJ2-2	TRBV5-4
CASSSAATGELFF	.	13	TRBJ2-2	TRBV28
CASSSSSGRYNEQFF	.	15	TRBJ2-1	TRBV28
CAWSFSGEMGGYTF	.	14	TRBJ1-2	TRBV30
CASSPGGITDTQYF	.	14	TRBJ2-3	TRBV5-1
CASSIVNRVDGYTF	.	14	TRBJ1-2	TRBV19
CASSYRGGKNYGYTF	.	15	TRBJ1-2	TRBV19
CASSGGGIVGKLFF	.	14	TRBJ1-4	TRBV9
CASSPKDRGGEQFF	.	14	TRBJ2-1	TRBV16
CASSPTQTGGQNTEAFF	.	17	TRBJ1-1	TRBV27
CASSRAGYDEKLFF	.	14	TRBJ1-4	TRBV18
CASSFGQGIAGYTF	.	14	TRBJ1-2	TRBV5-4
CAISEQNNEQFF	.	12	TRBJ2-1	TRBV10-3
CSASSGSPDTQYF	.	13	TRBJ2-3	TRBV20-1
CASSYEAGKTQYF	.	13	TRBJ2-5	TRBV6-2/TRBV6-3
CASRPLEGHEQYF	.	13	TRBJ2-7	TRBV5-1
CASSPGVRAGYNEQFF	.	16	TRBJ2-1	TRBV3-1/TRBV3-2
CASSTRRGADTGELFF	.	16	TRBJ2-2	TRBV11-3
CASSQGRTNTEAFF	.	14	TRBJ1-1	TRBV3-1/TRBV3-2
CASSFDYLYGYTF	once	13	TRBJ1-2	TRBV6-2/TRBV6-3
CAISGDSGGNQPQHF	.	15	TRBJ1-5	TRBV10-3
CASSIGTGNEKLFF	.	14	TRBJ1-4	TRBV5-4
CASSLLQDSEQYF	.	13	TRBJ2-7	TRBV11-1
CASSPQGAYEQYF	few	13	TRBJ2-7	TRBV7-9
CASSLYSRSYNEQFF	.	15	TRBJ2-1	TRBV27
CASSLFFPGTNEKLFF	once	16	TRBJ1-4	TRBV27
CASSQTALSPLHF	.	13	TRBJ1-6	TRBV3-1/TRBV3-2
CASSPGQPPTEAFF	once	14	TRBJ1-1	TRBV18
CASSRRTGSNSPLHF	.	15	TRBJ1-6	TRBV3-1/TRBV3-2
CASSQRGLAGGSYEQYF	.	17	TRBJ2-7	TRBV3-1/TRBV3-2
CASSRGGTDTQYF	.	13	TRBJ2-3	TRBV11-3
CASSFHDRVNTEAFF	few	15	TRBJ1-1	TRBV5-5
CASSLAGTESNYGYTF	.	16	TRBJ1-2	TRBV28
CASRLTGQVNHGYTF	.	15	TRBJ1-2	TRBV28
CASSLAGAGGELFF	.	14	TRBJ2-2	TRBV5-1
CASSSQGNTEAFF	.	13	TRBJ1-1	TRBV7-2
CASSPGQGNWANEKLFF	.	17	TRBJ1-4	TRBV11-2
CATSTRGVNTGELFF	.	15	TRBJ2-2	TRBV15
CASSYFYETGELFF	.	14	TRBJ2-2	TRBV6-5
CASSQWQGGDTQYF	.	14	TRBJ2-3	TRBV4-1
CASSFASLSSNAEAFF	.	16	TRBJ1-1	TRBV7-6
CASSIEQGKYGYTF	.	14	TRBJ1-2	TRBV11-2
CASRGTGSPGETQYF	once	15	TRBJ2-5	TRBV2
CASSLSWASQETQYF	.	15	TRBJ2-5	TRBV27
CASSLLPGGATYNSPLHF	.	18	TRBJ1-6	TRBV7-2
CASSPTGNSNQPQHF	few	15	TRBJ1-5	TRBV19
CSVVREGTEAFF	.	12	TRBJ1-1	TRBV29-1